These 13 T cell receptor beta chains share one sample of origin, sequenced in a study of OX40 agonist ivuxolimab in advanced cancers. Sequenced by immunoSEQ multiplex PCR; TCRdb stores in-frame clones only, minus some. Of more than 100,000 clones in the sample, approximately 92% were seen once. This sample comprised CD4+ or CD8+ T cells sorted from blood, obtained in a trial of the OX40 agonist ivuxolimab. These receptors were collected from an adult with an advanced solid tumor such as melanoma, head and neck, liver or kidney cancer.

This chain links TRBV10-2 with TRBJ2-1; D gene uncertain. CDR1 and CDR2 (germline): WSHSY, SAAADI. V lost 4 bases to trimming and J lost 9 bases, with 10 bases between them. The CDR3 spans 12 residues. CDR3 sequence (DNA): TGCGCCAGCAGTGGACTTATGGGTGAGCAGTTCTTC. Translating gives CASSGLMGEQFF.

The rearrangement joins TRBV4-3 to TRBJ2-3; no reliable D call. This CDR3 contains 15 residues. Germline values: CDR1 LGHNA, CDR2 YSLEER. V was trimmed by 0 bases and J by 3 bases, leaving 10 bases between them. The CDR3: CASSQDVLVTDTQYF. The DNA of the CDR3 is TGCGCCAGCAGCCAAGATGTGTTGGTTACAGATACGCAGTATTTT.

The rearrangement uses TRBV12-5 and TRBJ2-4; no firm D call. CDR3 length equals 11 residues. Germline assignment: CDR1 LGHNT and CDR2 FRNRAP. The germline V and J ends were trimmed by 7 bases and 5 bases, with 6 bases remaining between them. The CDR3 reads CASDRENIQYF. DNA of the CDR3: TGTGCTAGTGACCGGGAAAACATTCAGTACTTC.

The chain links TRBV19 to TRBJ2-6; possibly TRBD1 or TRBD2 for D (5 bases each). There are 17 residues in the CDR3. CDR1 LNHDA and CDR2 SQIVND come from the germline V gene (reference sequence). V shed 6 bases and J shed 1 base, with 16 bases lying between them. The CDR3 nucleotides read TGTGCCAGTAGCACCGGGGCGTTGACTTCTGGGGCCAACGTCCTGACTTTC. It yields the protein CASSTGALTSGANVLTF.

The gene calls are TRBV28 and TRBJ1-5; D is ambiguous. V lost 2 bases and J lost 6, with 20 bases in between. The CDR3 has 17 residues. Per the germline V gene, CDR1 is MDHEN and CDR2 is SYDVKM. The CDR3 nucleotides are TGTGCCAGCAGTTTACCCAGGACCTTCTTAGGCGGTCAGCCCCAGCATTTT. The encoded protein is CASSLPRTFLGGQPQHF.

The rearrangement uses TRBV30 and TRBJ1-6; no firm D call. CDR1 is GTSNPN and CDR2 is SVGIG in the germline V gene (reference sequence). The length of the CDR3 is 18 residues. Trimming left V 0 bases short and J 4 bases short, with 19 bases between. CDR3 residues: CAWSVRLAIGLYNSPLHF. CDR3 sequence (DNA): TGTGCCTGGAGTGTTCGGCTCGCGATTGGCTTGTATAATTCACCCCTCCACTTT. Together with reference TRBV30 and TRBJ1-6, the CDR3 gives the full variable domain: SQTIHQWPATLVQPVGSPLSLECTVEGTSNPNLYWYRQAAGRGLQLLFYSVGIGQISSEVPQNLSASRPQDRQFILSSKKLLLSDSGFYLCAWSVRLAIGLYNSPLHFGNGTRLTVT.

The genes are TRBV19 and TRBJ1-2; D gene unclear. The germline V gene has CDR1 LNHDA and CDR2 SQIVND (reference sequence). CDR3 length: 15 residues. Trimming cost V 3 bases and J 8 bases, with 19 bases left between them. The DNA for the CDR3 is TGTGCCAGTAGTATGCGGGCAGGTGCTACTAACGGCTACACCTTC. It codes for CASSMRAGATNGYTF.

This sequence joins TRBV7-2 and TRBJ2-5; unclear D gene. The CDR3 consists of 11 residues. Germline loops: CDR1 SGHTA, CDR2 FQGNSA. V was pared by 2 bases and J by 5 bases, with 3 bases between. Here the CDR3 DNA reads TGTGCCAGCAGCTTATCTGAGACCCAGTACTTC. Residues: CASSLSETQYF.

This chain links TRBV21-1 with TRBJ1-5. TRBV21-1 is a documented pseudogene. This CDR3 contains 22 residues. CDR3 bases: TGTGCCAGCAGCAAAAGCGGCGTTCTTGGCGGACCCCTCGAAAAGGGCAATCAGCCCCAGCATTTT. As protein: CASSKSGVLGGPLEKGNQPQHF.

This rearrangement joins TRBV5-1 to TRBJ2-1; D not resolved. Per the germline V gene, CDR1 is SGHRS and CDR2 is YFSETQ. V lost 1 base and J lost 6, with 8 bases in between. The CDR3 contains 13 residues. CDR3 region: CASSLLFGNEQFF. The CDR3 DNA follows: TGCGCCAGCAGCTTGCTGTTCGGCAATGAGCAGTTCTTC.

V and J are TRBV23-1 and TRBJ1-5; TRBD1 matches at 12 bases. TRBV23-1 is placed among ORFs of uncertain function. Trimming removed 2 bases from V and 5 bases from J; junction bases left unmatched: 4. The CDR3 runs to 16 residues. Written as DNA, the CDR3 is TGCGCCAGCAGTCAAAGGGACAGGGGGCTTTATCAGCCCCAGCATTTT. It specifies CASSQRDRGLYQPQHF.

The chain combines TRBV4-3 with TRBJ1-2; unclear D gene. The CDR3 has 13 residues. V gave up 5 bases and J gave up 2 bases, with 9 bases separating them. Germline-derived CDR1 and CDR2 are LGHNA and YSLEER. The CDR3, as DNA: TGCGCCAGCAGCTCCAGAGGGAACTATGGCTACACCTTC. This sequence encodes CASSSRGNYGYTF.

The CDR3 region has the DNA TGTGCCAGCAGGGGGATTTATTACGAGCAGTACTTC. It yields the protein CASRGIYYEQYF. This rearrangement joins TRBV2 to TRBJ2-7; D call uncertain. Germline V gene data show CDR1 as SNHLY and CDR2 as FYNNEI. V lost 6 bases, J lost 4 bases, and 10 bases lay in between. The CDR3 consists of 12 residues.